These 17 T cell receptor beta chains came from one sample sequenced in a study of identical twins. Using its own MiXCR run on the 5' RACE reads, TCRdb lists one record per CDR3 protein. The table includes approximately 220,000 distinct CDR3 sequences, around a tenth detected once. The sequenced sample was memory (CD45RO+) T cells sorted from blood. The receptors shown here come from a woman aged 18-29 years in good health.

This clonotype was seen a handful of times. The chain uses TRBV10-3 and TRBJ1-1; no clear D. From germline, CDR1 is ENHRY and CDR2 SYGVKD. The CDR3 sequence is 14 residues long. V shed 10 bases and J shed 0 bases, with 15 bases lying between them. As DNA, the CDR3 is TGTGCCACCTCTTCGTCAGGACTGAACACTGAAGCTTTCTTT. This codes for CATSSSGLNTEAFF.

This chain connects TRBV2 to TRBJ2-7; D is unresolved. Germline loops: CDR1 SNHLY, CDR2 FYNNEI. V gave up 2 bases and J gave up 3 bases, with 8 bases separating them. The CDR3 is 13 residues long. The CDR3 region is CASSENSYYEQYF. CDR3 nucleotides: TGTGCCAGCAGTGAAAACTCTTACTACGAGCAGTACTTC.

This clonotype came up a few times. DNA of the CDR3: TGTGCCAGCAGCCGGTTAGAGAGCACAGATACGCAGTATTTT. Amino acids: CASSRLESTDTQYF. The chain links TRBV6-2 or TRBV6-3 to TRBJ2-3; D call uncertain. The V end lost 6 bases, the J end lost 0 bases, and 10 bases lay between the germline ends. The CDR3 length is 14 residues. CDR1 is MNHEY and CDR2 is SVGEGT in the germline V gene.

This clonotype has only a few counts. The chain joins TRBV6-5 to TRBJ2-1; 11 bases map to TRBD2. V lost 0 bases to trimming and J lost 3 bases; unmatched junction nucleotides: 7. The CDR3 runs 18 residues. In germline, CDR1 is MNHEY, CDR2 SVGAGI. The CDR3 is CASSYSNLAGGGYNEQFF. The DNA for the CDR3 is TGTGCCAGCAGTTACTCGAATCTAGCGGGAGGTGGCTACAATGAGCAGTTCTTC.

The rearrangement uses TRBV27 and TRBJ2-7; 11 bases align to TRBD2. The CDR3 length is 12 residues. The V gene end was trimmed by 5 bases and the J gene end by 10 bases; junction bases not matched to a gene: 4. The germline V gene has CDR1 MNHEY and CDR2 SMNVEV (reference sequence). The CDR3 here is CASSISGRDQYF. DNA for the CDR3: TGTGCCAGCAGTATTAGCGGGAGGGATCAGTACTTC.

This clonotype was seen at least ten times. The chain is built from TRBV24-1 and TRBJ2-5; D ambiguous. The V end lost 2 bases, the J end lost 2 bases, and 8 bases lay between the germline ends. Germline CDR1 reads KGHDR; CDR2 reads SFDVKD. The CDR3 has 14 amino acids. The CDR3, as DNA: TGTGCCACCAGTGATTCGAGCAGGCAAGAGACCCAGTACTTC. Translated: CATSDSSRQETQYF.

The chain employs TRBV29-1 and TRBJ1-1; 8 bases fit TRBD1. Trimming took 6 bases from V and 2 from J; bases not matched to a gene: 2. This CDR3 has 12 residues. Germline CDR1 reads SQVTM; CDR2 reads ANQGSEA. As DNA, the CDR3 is TGCAGCGTGGACAGGGATAACACTGAAGCTTTCTTT. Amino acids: CSVDRDNTEAFF. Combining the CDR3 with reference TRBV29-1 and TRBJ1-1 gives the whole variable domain SAVISQKPSRDICQRGTSLTIQCQVDSQVTMMFWYRQQPGQSLTLIATANQGSEATYESGFVIDKFPISRPNLTFSTLTVSNMSPEDSSIYLCSVDRDNTEAFFGQGTRLTVV.

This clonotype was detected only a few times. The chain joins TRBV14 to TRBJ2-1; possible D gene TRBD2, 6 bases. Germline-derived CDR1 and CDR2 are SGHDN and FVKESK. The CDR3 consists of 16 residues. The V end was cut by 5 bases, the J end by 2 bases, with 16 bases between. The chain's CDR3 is CASSSLSGGTYNEQFF. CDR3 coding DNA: TGTGCCAGCAGCTCCCTTAGTGGGGGGACCTACAATGAGCAGTTCTTC.

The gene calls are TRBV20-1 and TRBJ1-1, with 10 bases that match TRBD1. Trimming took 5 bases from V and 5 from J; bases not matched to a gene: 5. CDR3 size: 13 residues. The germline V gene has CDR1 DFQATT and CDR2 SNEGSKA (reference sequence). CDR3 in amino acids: CSARLGQGTEAFF. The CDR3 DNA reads TGCAGTGCTCGGCTGGGACAGGGGACTGAAGCTTTCTTT.

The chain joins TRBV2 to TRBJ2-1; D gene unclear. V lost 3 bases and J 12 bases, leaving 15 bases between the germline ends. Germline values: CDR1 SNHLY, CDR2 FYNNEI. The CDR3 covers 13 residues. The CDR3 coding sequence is TGTGCCAGCAGTGAGGGCCAGACTGTTTGGCAGTTCTTC. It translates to CASSEGQTVWQFF. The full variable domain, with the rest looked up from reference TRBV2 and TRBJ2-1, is EPEVTQTPSHQVTQMGQEVILRCVPISNHLYFYWYRQILGQKVEFLVSFYNNEISEKSEIFDDQFSVERPDGSNFTLKIRSTKLEDSAMYFCASSEGQTVWQFFGPGTRLTVL.

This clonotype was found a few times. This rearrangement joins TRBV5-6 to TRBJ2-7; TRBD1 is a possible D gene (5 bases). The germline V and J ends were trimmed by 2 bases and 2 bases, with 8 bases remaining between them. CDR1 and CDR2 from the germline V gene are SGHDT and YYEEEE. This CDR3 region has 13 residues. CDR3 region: CASSFLQAYEQYF. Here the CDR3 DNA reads TGTGCCAGCAGCTTTTTACAGGCCTACGAGCAGTACTTC.

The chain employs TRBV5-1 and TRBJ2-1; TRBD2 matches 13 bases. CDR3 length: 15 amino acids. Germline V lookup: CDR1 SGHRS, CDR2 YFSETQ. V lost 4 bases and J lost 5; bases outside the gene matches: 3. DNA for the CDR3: TGCGCCAGCAGCGACGGGACTAGCGGGAACAATGAGCAGTTCTTC. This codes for CASSDGTSGNNEQFF.

CDR3 loop: CASSLGDRDNYGYTF. CDR3 DNA sequence: TGCGCCAGCAGCTTAGGAGACAGGGATAACTATGGCTACACCTTC. The chain joins TRBV5-1 to TRBJ1-2, with TRBD1 identical over 7 bases. V lost 2 bases and J lost 1; bases outside the gene matches: 5. The germline CDR1 and CDR2 sequences are SGHRS and YFSETQ. CDR3 length: 15 residues.

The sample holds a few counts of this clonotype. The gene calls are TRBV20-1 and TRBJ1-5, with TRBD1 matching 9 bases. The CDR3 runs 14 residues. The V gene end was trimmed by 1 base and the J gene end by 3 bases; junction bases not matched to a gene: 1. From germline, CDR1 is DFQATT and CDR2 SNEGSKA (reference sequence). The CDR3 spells CSARGDRANQPQHF. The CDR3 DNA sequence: TGCAGTGCTAGAGGGGACAGGGCCAATCAGCCCCAGCATTTT.

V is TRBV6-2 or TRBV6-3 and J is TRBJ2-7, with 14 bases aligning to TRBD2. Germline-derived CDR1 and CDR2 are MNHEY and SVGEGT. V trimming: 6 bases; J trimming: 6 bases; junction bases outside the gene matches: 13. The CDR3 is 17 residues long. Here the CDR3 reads CASSPPTSGRAGAEQYF. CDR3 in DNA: TGTGCCAGCAGCCCGCCGACTAGCGGGAGGGCAGGAGCCGAGCAGTACTTC.

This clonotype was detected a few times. This CDR3 reads CSVRGTINEQFF. Written as DNA, the CDR3 is TGCAGTGTACGGGGGACGATCAATGAGCAGTTCTTC. The chain carries TRBV20-1 and TRBJ2-1, with D perhaps TRBD2 (6 bases). The CDR3 loop spans 12 amino acids. The V end lost 7 bases, the J end lost 6 bases, and 13 bases lay between the germline ends. CDR1 is DFQATT, CDR2 SNEGSKA, per germline (reference sequence).

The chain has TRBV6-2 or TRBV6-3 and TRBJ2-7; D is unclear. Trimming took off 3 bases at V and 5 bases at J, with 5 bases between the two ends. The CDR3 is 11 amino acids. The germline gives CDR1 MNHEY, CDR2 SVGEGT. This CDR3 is CASSYLDEQYF. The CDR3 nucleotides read TGTGCCAGCAGTTATCTAGACGAGCAGTACTTC.